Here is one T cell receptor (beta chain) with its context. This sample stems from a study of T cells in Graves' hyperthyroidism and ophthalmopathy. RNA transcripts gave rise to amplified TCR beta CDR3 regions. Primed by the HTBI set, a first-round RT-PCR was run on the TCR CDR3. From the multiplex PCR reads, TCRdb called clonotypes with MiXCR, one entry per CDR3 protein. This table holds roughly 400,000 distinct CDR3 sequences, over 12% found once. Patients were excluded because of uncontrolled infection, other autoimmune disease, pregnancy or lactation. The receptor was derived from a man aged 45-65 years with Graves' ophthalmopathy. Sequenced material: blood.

CDR3 loop: CASSSSGGAGLAGINEQFF. Here the CDR3 DNA reads TGTGCCAGCAGCTCCTCCGGGGGGGCGGGACTAGCGGGTATAAATGAGCAGTTCTTC. The chain carries TRBV9 and TRBJ2-1; 12 bases map to TRBD2. The germline V gene encodes CDR1 SGDLS and CDR2 YYNGEE. The ends lost 4 bases at V and 7 bases at J; junction bases unmatched: 18. This CDR3 is 19 amino acids long.